Below, 7 T cell receptor beta chains from the same sample are listed, as sequenced in a study of OX40 agonist ivuxolimab in advanced cancers. TCRdb's copy holds only in-frame clones and misses some; the assay was immunoSEQ multiplex PCR. This sample has tens of thousands of clones, with 80% to 90% found just once. Here the sequenced sample was CD4+ or CD8+ T cells sorted from blood, taken in a trial of the OX40 agonist ivuxolimab. Receptors originate from an adult with an advanced solid tumor such as melanoma, head and neck, liver or kidney cancer.

The chain has TRBV6-5 and TRBJ1-2; D not certain. V dropped 6 bases and J dropped 4 bases, with 12 bases sitting between them. CDR1 MNHEY and CDR2 SVGAGI come from the germline V gene. The CDR3 is 13 amino acids. The CDR3 bases are TGTGCCAGCAGCCTCGGACCGGTCTATGGCTACACCTTC. Translation: CASSLGPVYGYTF.

The CDR3 protein is CASSPTRGKGQETQYF. Here the CDR3 DNA reads TGTGCCAGCTCACCAACCAGGGGAAAGGGCCAAGAGACCCAGTACTTC. The chain joins TRBV18 to TRBJ2-5; TRBD1 is a possible D gene (6 bases). Germline values: CDR1 KGHSH, CDR2 LQKENI. The CDR3 has 16 amino acids. V was cut by 2 bases and J by 1 base, with 14 bases left in between.

The chain is built from TRBV6-5 and TRBJ2-7; D is unclear. The CDR3 totals 14 residues. V was trimmed by 4 bases and J by 0 bases, leaving 10 bases between them. Germline V lookup: CDR1 MNHEY, CDR2 SVGAGI. CDR3 residues: CASSSTLPSYEQYF. In DNA, the CDR3 is TGTGCCAGCAGTTCCACACTCCCCTCCTACGAGCAGTACTTC.

This chain links TRBV25-1 with TRBJ1-1; 10 positions agree with TRBD1. Trimming took 5 bases from V and 8 from J; bases not matched to a gene: 5. CDR1 MGHDK and CDR2 SYGVNS come from the germline V gene. The CDR3 loop spans 13 amino acids. The CDR3 loop reads CASSTDRGREAFF. The CDR3 nucleotides read TGTGCCAGCAGTACGGACAGGGGGAGGGAAGCTTTCTTT. The whole variable domain, filled in from reference TRBV25-1 and TRBJ1-1, reads EADIYQTPRYLVIGTGKKITLECSQTMGHDKMYWYQQDPGMELHLIHYSYGVNSTEKGDLSSESTVSRIRTEHFPLTLESARPSHTSQYLCASSTDRGREAFFGQGTRLTVV.

The genes are TRBV2 and TRBJ1-2, with D perhaps TRBD1 (6 bases). The CDR3 sequence is 14 residues long. Per the germline V gene, CDR1 is SNHLY and CDR2 is FYNNEI. V gave up 7 bases and J gave up 8 bases, with 20 bases separating them. The CDR3 protein is CASNRERVLKGYTF. The DNA for the CDR3 is TGTGCCAGCAACAGGGAGAGGGTCTTAAAGGGCTACACCTTC.

V is TRBV5-8 and J is TRBJ1-5; D possibly corresponds to TRBD1 (5 bases). The V end lost 2 bases, the J end lost 3 bases, and 9 bases lay between the germline ends. Germline values: CDR1 SGHTS, CDR2 YDEGEE. The CDR3 runs 14 residues. The CDR3 spells CASSFGGYNQPQHF. The CDR3 coding sequence is TGTGCCAGCAGCTTTGGGGGGTACAATCAGCCCCAGCATTTT.

This CDR3 is CASSAPTRVGRLPPNPNQPQHF. The CDR3 DNA reads as TGTGCCAGCAGCGCCCCGACGAGAGTGGGTAGACTTCCCCCGAACCCTAATCAGCCCCAGCATTTT. The chain links TRBV9 to TRBJ1-5; D gene ambiguous. Germline CDR1 is SGDLS and CDR2 is YYNGEE. The germline V and J ends were trimmed by 3 bases and 4 bases, with 35 bases remaining between them. The CDR3 contains 22 residues.